The source of this TCR beta chain is a study of T cells after posttransplantation cyclophosphamide. Findings and caveats of the study: Skin or GI-infiltrating T cells shared few TRB sequences with blood.

Treatment was busulfan-fludarabine conditioning, a marrow graft, and cyclophosphamide on days +3 and +4. Repertoires were generated with immunoSEQ multiplex PCR, while TCRdb's copy carries only in-frame clones and drops some. The sample has 8,000 or so clones, roughly 88% seen once. As concerns this clone: The antigen is unknown.

Looked up from germline, CDR1 is SEHNR and CDR2 is FQNEAQ (reference sequence). CDR3 size: 16 residues. V shed 5 bases and J shed 3 bases, with 16 bases lying between them. The sample here was CD4+ T cells sorted from blood, taken about 1,500 days after allogeneic stem cell transplant with posttransplant cyclophosphamide. The chain recombines TRBV7-9 with TRBJ1-4; D is unclear. This sequence originates from a female patient between 50 and 60 years old who received an allogeneic stem cell transplant from a related donor, was CMV-positive, and had no GVHD. Some T cells may possibly be graft donor cells. CDR3 nucleotides: TGTGCCAGCAGCCCTTCAGCTTGGGAGGCTAATGAAAAACTGTTTTTT. It is translated as CASSPSAWEANEKLFF.